The rows below give T cell receptor beta chains drawn from one sample of a study of blood T cell repertoires in COVID-19. Generated by immunoSEQ multiplex PCR, the TCRdb table keeps only in-frame clones and is missing some. Among 300,000 to 450,000 clones listed, roughly 87% were seen once. Material: PBMCs or T cells enriched from blood (not recorded which). The receptors derive from a woman aged 25 to 39 who had recovered from COVID-19. Each CDR3 is given with its conserved first and last residue. A D gene is named only where the DNA matches it firmly. Size values are once, few and many counts, or a class for expanded clones, and some rows have none.

.	.	TRBV2	TRBJ1-3	TGTGCCAGCACAAAGGAGGGGTTACTCTCTGGAAACACCATATATTTT	CASTKEGLLSGNTIYF
.	.	TRBV29-1	TRBJ1-6	TGCAGCGTTGAAATCGCGGCATCCCTCCACTTT	CSVEIAASLHF
.	TRBD1	TRBV9	TRBJ1-2	TGTGCCAGCAGCGCGAGCGGGGGGACAGGGGCGCCGGGCGGCTACACCTTC	CASSASGGTGAPGGYTF
once	TRBD2	TRBV19	TRBJ2-1	TGTGCCAGTAGCCCGAAGGGGGGACTAGGGGCAAGCTCCTACAATGAGCAGTTCTTC	CASSPKGGLGASSYNEQFF
.	TRBD1	TRBV10-3	TRBJ1-5	TGTGCCATCAGTGAGTCGAAGGGGGCAGGGCAGCCCCAGCATTTT	CAISESKGAGQPQHF
.	.	TRBV6-5	TRBJ2-5	TGTGCCAGCATGGCAAGGAGACAGCGACAAGAGACCCAGTACTTC	CASMARRQRQETQYF
.	.	TRBV7-2	TRBJ2-3	TGTGCCAGCAGCTTAAACAGGGTGCCAGATACGCAGTATTTT	CASSLNRVPDTQYF
.	.	TRBV19	TRBJ1-1	TGTGCCAGCCAACATCGGGGGGTGAACACTGAAGCTTTCTTT	CASQHRGVNTEAFF
.	TRBD2	TRBV19	TRBJ2-3	TGTGCCAGTAGTATCGGCGGGGGGACGCAGTATTTT	CASSIGGGTQYF
.	TRBD2	TRBV3-1/TRBV3-2	TRBJ2-3	TGTGCCAGCAGCCAAACTAGCGGGGGAGGTGGAGATACGCAGTATTTT	CASSQTSGGGGDTQYF